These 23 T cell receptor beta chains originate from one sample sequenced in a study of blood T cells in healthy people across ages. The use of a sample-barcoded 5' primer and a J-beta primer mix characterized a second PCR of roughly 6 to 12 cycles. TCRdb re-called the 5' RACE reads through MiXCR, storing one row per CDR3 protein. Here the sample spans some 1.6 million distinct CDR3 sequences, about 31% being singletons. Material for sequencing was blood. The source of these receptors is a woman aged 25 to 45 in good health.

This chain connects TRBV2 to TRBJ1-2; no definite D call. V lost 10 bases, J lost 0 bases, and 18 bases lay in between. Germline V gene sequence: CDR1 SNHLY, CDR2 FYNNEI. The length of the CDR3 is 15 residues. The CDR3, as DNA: TGTGCCATTCCCCCGTGGACGGGAACTAACTATGGCTACACCTTC. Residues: CAIPPWTGTNYGYTF.

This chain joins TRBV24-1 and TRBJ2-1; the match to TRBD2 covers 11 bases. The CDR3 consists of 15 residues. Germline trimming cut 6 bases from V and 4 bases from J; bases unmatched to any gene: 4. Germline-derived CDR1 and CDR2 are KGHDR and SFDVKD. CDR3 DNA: TGTGCCACCAGTCCCCGGACTAGCGGGTACAATGAGCAGTTCTTC. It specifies CATSPRTSGYNEQFF.

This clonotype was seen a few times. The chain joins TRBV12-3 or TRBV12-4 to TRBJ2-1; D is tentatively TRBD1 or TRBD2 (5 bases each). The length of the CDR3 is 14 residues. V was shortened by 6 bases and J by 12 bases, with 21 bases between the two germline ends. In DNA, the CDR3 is TGTGCCAGCAGATTGATGGACGAGGGGCGTGGGCAGTTCTTC. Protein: CASRLMDEGRGQFF.

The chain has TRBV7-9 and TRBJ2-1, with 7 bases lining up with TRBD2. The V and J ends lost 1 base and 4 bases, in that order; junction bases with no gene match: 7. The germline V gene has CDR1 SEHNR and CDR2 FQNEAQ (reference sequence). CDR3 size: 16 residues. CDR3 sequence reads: CASSLGSSGVYNEQFF. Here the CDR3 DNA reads TGTGCCAGCAGCTTAGGGTCCAGCGGGGTTTACAATGAGCAGTTCTTC. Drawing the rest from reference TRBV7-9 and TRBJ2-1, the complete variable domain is DTGVSQNPRHKITKRGQNVTFRCDPISEHNRLYWYRQTLGQGPEFLTYFQNEAQLEKSRLLSDRFSAERPKGSFSTLEIQRTEQGDSAMYLCASSLGSSGVYNEQFFGPGTRLTVL.

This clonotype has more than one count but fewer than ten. The CDR3 DNA follows: TGTGCCAGCAGTGAGCTGGACCTAAAGGCAGATACGCAGTATTTT. It is translated as CASSELDLKADTQYF. The chain couples TRBV2 to TRBJ2-3; D is ambiguous. This CDR3 has 15 residues. CDR1 and CDR2 (germline): SNHLY, FYNNEI. V was trimmed by 3 bases and J by 4 bases, leaving 14 bases between them. Filled out from reference TRBV2 and TRBJ2-3, the complete variable domain reads EPEVTQTPSHQVTQMGQEVILRCVPISNHLYFYWYRQILGQKVEFLVSFYNNEISEKSEIFDDQFSVERPDGSNFTLKIRSTKLEDSAMYFCASSELDLKADTQYFGPGTRLTVL.

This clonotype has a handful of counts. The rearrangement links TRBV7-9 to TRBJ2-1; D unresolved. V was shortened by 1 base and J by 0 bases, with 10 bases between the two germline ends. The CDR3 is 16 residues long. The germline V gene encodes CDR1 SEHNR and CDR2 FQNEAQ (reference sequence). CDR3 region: CASSLEWPRSYNEQFF. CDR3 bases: TGTGCCAGCAGCTTAGAGTGGCCCCGCTCCTACAATGAGCAGTTCTTC.

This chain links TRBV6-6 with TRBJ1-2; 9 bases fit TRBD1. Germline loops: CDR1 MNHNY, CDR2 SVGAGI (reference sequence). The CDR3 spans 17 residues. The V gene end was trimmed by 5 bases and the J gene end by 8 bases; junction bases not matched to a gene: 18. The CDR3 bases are TGTGCCAGCAGTCTTGACCCCAGGACAGGGGTCGTTATGGGCTACACCTTC. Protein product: CASSLDPRTGVVMGYTF.

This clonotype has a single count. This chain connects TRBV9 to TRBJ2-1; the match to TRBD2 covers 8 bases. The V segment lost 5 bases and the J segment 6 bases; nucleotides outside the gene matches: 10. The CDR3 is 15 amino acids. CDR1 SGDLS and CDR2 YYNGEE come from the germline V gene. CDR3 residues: CASRSAGGIRNEQFF. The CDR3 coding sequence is TGTGCCAGCAGGTCCGCGGGGGGAATCCGCAATGAGCAGTTCTTC.

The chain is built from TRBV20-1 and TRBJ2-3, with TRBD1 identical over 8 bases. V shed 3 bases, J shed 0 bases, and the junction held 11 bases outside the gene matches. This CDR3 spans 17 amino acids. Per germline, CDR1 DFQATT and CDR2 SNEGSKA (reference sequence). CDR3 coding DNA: TGCAGTGCTAGTTCCCAATTGAACAGGGGGAGCACAGATACGCAGTATTTT. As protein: CSASSQLNRGSTDTQYF.

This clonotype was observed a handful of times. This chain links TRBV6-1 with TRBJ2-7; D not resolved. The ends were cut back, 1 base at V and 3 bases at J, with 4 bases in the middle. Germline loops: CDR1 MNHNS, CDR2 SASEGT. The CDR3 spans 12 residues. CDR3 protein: CASSEVDYEQYF. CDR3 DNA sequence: TGTGCCAGCAGTGAAGTAGACTACGAGCAGTACTTC.

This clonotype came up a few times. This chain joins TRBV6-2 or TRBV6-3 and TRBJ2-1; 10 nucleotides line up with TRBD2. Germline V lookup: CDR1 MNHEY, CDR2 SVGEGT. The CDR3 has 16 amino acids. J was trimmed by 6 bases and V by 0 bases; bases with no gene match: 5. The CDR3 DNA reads TGTGCCAGCAGTTACTCGCCTAGCGGGAGTTTCAATGAGCAGTTCTTC. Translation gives CASSYSPSGSFNEQFF.

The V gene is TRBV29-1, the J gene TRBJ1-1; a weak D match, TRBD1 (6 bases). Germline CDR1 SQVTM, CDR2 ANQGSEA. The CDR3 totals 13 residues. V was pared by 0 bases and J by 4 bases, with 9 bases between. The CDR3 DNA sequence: TGCAGCGTTGAAGACAGGGGTGGCACTGAAGCTTTCTTT. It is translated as CSVEDRGGTEAFF.

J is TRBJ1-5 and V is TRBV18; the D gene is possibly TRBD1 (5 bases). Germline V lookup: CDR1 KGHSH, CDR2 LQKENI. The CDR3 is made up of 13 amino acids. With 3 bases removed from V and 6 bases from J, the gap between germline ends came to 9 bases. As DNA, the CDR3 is TGTGCCAGCTCACCGGGGGTAGCTCAGCCCCAGCATTTT. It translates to CASSPGVAQPQHF.

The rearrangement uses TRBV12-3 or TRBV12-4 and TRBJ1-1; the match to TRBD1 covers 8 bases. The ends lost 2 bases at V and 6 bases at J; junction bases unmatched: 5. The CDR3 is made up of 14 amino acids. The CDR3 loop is CASSLRTGFAEAFF. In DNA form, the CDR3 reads TGTGCCAGCAGTTTACGGACAGGGTTCGCTGAAGCTTTCTTT.

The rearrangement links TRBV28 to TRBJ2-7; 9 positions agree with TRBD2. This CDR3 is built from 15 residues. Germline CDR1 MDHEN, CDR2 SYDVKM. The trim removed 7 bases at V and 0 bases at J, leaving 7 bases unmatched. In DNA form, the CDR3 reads TGTGCCAGCATTCTTAGCGGGAGTTCCTCCTACGAGCAGTACTTC. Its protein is CASILSGSSSYEQYF.

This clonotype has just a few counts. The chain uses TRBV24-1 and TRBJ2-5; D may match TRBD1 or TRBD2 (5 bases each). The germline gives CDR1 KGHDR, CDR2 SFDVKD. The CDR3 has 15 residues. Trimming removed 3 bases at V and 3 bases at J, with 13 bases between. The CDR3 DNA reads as TGTGCCACCAGTGATGGGCCCGGGGCAAAAGAGACCCAGTACTTC. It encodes CATSDGPGAKETQYF.

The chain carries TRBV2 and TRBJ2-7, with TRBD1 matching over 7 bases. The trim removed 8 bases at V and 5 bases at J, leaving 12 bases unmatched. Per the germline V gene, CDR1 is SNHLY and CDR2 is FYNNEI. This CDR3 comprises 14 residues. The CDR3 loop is CASEVGGGKNEQYF. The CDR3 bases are TGTGCCAGCGAGGTAGGGGGCGGAAAGAACGAGCAGTACTTC.

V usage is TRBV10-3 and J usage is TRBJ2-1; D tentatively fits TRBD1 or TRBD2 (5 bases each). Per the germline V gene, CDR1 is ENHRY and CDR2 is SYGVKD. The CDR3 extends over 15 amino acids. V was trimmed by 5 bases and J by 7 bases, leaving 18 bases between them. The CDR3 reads CAISRLVGDSNEQFF. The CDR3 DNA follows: TGTGCCATCAGTAGGCTAGTGGGGGATTCGAATGAGCAGTTCTTC.

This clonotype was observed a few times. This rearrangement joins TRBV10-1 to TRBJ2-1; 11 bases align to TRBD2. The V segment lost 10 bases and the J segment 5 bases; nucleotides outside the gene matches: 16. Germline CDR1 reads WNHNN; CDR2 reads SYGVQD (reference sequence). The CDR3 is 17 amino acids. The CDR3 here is CAIRGPIAGGPDNEQFF. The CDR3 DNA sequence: TGCGCCATCAGGGGGCCAATAGCGGGAGGGCCGGACAATGAGCAGTTCTTC.

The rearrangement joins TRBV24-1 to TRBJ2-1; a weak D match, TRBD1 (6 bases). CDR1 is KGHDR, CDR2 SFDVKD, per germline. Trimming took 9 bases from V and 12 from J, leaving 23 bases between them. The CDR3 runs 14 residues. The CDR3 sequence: CATFSRGTLIRQFF. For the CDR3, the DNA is TGTGCCACCTTCTCCAGGGGAACCTTGATTCGGCAGTTCTTC.

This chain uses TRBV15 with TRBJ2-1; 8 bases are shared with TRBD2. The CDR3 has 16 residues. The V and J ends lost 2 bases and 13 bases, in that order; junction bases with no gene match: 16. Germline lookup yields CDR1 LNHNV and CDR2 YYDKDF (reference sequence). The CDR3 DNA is TGTGCCACCAGCAGACCCCCTCGGGGGGGAAAAGAGACCCAGTTCTTC. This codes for CATSRPPRGGKETQFF. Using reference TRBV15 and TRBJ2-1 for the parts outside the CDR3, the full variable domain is DAMVIQNPRYQVTQFGKPVTLSCSQTLNHNVMYWYQQKSSQAPKLLFHYYDKDFNNEADTPDNFQSRRPNTSFCFLDIRSPGLGDTAMYLCATSRPPRGGKETQFFGPGTRLTVL.

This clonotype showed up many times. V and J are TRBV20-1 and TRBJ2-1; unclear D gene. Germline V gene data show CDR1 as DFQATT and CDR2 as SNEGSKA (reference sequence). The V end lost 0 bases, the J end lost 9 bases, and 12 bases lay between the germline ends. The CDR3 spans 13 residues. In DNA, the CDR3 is TGCAGTGCTAGAGATCCAGGAAGGCTTGAGCAGTTCTTC. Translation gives CSARDPGRLEQFF.

The CDR3: CASSKGNQETQYF. CDR3 in DNA: TGTGCCAGCAGTAAGGGCAATCAAGAGACCCAGTACTTC. This chain connects TRBV3-1 to TRBJ2-5; no firm D call. The CDR3 extends over 13 amino acids. CDR1 and CDR2 (germline): LGHDT, YNNKEL (reference sequence). Trimming removed 6 bases from V and 2 bases from J, with 10 bases in between.